The T cell receptor (beta chain) under discussion was sequenced for a study of OX40 agonist ivuxolimab in advanced cancers. Turning to the study itself: Patients were given ivuxolimab, an antibody that agonizes OX40 (CD134). Across the patients, intravenous ivuxolimab was delivered every 2 weeks at 0.01 to 10 mg/kg. It was permissible to have had prior anti-PD-1, anti-PD-L1 or anti-CTLA-4 therapy, and more than 30% had some.

Germline CDR1 and CDR2: KGHSH and LQKENI. This CDR3 has 14 amino acids. The V end was cut by 1 base, the J end by 4 bases, with 11 bases between. Produced via immunoSEQ multiplex PCR; TCRdb's table is partial and in-frame only. The sample holds about 130,000 clones, 80% to 95% seen once. As to this clone: What it binds is not known.

Regarding the study as a whole: Among the lowest levels of clonal expansion were found in partial responders at 0.1-3.0 mg/kg.

The input for sequencing was CD4+ or CD8+ T cells sorted from blood, taken in a trial of the OX40 agonist ivuxolimab. This sequence joins TRBV18 and TRBJ2-7; D gene uncertain. The source of this sequence is an adult with an advanced solid tumor such as melanoma, head and neck, liver or kidney cancer. CDR3 bases: TGTGCCAGCTCACCACGAGCTCACATGTACGAGCAGTACTTC. Translating it yields CASSPRAHMYEQYF.